What follows are 10 T cell receptor beta chains derived from one specimen sequenced in a study of blood T cell repertoires in COVID-19. Profiled with immunoSEQ multiplex PCR; TCRdb holds only in-frame clones, not every one. The table includes about 83,000 clones, approximately 80% detected once. Sequencing was performed on peripheral blood. These receptors came from a woman at least 80 years old with acute or convalescent COVID-19.

In its sample, this clone was seen once. V is TRBV11-2 and J is TRBJ1-2, with 7 positions matching TRBD1. The CDR3 runs 14 residues. After removal of 0 bases from V and 6 bases from J, the junction contained 4 bases not matched to a gene. Germline V gene data show CDR1 as SGHAT and CDR2 as FQNNGV. The CDR3 nucleotides read TGTGCCAGCAGCTTAGACGACAGGGTAAATGGCTACACCTTC. Translated, it gives CASSLDDRVNGYTF. The full variable domain, rest sourced from reference TRBV11-2 and TRBJ1-2, is EAGVAQSPRYKIIEKRQSVAFWCNPISGHATLYWYQQILGQGPKLLIQFQNNGVVDDSQLPKDRFSAERLKGVDSTLKIQPAKLEDSAVYLCASSLDDRVNGYTFGSGTRLTVV.

This clone was picked up a small number of times. The V gene is TRBV6-5, the J gene TRBJ1-2; D might be TRBD1 (6 bases). CDR1 is MNHEY, CDR2 SVGAGI, per germline. CDR3 size: 15 residues. V was cut by 5 bases and J by 4 bases, with 17 bases left in between. CDR3 coding DNA: TGTGCCAGCAGTCCCTCGGACAGAAACAGCTATGGCTACACCTTC. It encodes CASSPSDRNSYGYTF.

The gene calls are TRBV10-3 and TRBJ1-4; 10 bases fit TRBD1. Trimming cost V 3 bases and J 0 bases; bases outside gene matches: 4. Germline lookup yields CDR1 ENHRY and CDR2 SYGVKD. The CDR3 consists of 17 residues. The CDR3 is CAISDRTGGATNEKLFF. The CDR3, as DNA: TGTGCCATCAGTGACAGGACAGGGGGAGCAACTAATGAAAAACTGTTTTTT.

The V call is TRBV5-4, the J call TRBJ1-2; 12 bases agree with TRBD1. The CDR3 is 17 residues long. The junction had 10 bases not matched to a gene; V was cut back by 3 bases and J by 4 bases. Germline V gene data show CDR1 as SGHNT and CDR2 as YYREEE (reference sequence). The CDR3 sequence: CASSSGQGARRVYGYTF. CDR3 sequence (DNA): TGTGCCAGCAGCTCGGGACAGGGGGCGAGGAGAGTCTATGGCTACACCTTC.

This chain connects TRBV7-2 to TRBJ2-5; possible D gene TRBD2, 5 bases. The V and J ends lost 6 bases and 1 base respectively, with 15 bases between them. Germline V CDR1 and CDR2: SGHTA, FQGNSA. The CDR3 is 15 amino acids. The CDR3 protein is CASRRRSSSQETQYF. CDR3 in DNA: TGTGCCAGCAGGCGGAGATCTAGCAGCCAAGAGACCCAGTACTTC.

This sequence joins TRBV5-1 and TRBJ1-2, with 9 bases that match TRBD1. V lost 2 bases, J lost 3 bases, and 14 bases stayed unmatched. The germline gives CDR1 SGHRS, CDR2 YFSETQ. The CDR3 runs to 18 residues. CDR3 residues: CASSLRTNNRGPYYGYTF. The CDR3 DNA reads as TGCGCCAGCAGCTTACGCACCAATAACAGGGGGCCTTACTATGGCTACACCTTC.

The rearrangement links TRBV10-3 to TRBJ1-5, with D maybe TRBD1 (5 bases). V dropped 0 bases and J dropped 6 bases, with 9 bases sitting between them. Germline V CDR1 and CDR2: ENHRY, SYGVKD. The CDR3 is 14 residues long. DNA for the CDR3: TGTGCCATCAGTGAGTCGTGGGGGGTTCAGCCCCAGCATTTT. Translating it yields CAISESWGVQPQHF.

The V gene is TRBV7-2, the J gene TRBJ2-2; TRBD2 is a possible D gene (6 bases). With 2 bases removed from V and 3 bases from J, the gap between germline ends came to 10 bases. The CDR3 spans 15 residues. The germline V gene has CDR1 SGHTA and CDR2 FQGNSA. The DNA of the CDR3 is TGTGCCAGCAGCTTAAGAGGGGAGGACACCGGGGAGCTGTTTTTT. This sequence encodes CASSLRGEDTGELFF.

This clone was counted a few times. V is TRBV9 and J is TRBJ1-5; D not resolved. This CDR3 has 15 amino acids. Germline V CDR1 and CDR2: SGDLS, YYNGEE. With 0 bases removed from V and 6 bases from J, the gap between germline ends came to 13 bases. The CDR3 region is CASSVGATLSQPQHF. As DNA, the CDR3 is TGTGCCAGCAGCGTAGGGGCAACATTGAGTCAGCCCCAGCATTTT.

The chain carries TRBV6-5 and TRBJ1-3; D possibly corresponds to TRBD1 (6 bases). CDR3 length: 15 residues. Germline V gene lookup returns CDR1 MNHEY and CDR2 SVGAGI. V was shortened by 2 bases and J by 4 bases, with 12 bases between the two germline ends. The CDR3 sequence is CASSYPRDKGNTIYF. In nucleotides, the CDR3 is TGTGCCAGCAGTTACCCCCGGGACAAAGGAAACACCATATATTTT.